Each of the 13 T cell receptor beta chains below was sequenced from the same sample in a study of T-cell reconstitution after alpha-beta-depleted transplantation in children. The library targeted TCRbeta and was prepared with unique molecular identifiers. Each CDR3 protein is one row after TCRdb ran MiXCR on the PCR reads. The sample records 200,000 to 300,000 distinct CDR3 sequences, 12% being singletons. Sequencing was performed on PBMCs from the stem cell graft donor, taken from the stem cell graft. The receptors originated from a human donor who donated a stem cell graft to a child with acute lymphoblastic leukemia.

In regard to this clonotype: A clone one base away is much larger, so this may be a read error. The CDR3 is CAISLNNSGNTIYF. CDR3 sequence (DNA): TGTGCCATCAGTCTGAACAACTCTGGAAACACCATATATTTT. This rearrangement joins TRBV10-3 to TRBJ1-3; no clear D gene. The CDR3 length is 14 residues. The germline V gene encodes CDR1 ENHRY and CDR2 SYGVKD. Trimming cost V 5 bases and J 0 bases, with 8 bases left between them.

This clonotype was counted ten times or more. The J gene is TRBJ2-1, the V gene TRBV20-1; 7 bases are a match to TRBD1. The CDR3 is 11 amino acids. Germline CDR1 DFQATT, CDR2 SNEGSKA (reference sequence). CDR3 protein: CGWDRDNEQFF. The CDR3 coding sequence is TGCGGATGGGACAGAGACAATGAGCAGTTCTTC.

For this clonotype: A junction boundary mismatches the germline segment, possibly from a read error. The chain joins TRBV12-3 or TRBV12-4 to TRBJ2-4; 9 nucleotides line up with TRBD1. The CDR3 extends over 19 amino acids. The CDR3 spells CASCFKLDHRGRVGNIQYF. The CDR3 nucleotides read TGTGCCAGCTGTTTCAAACTTGACCACAGGGGGCGCGTGGGGAACATTCAGTACTTC.

This clonotype was recorded a few times. The chain is built from TRBV7-2 and TRBJ1-6; D might be TRBD1 (6 bases). Trimming removed 2 bases at V and 14 bases at J, with 16 bases between. The CDR3 runs to 14 residues. Germline V gives CDR1 SGHTA, CDR2 FQGNSA. The CDR3 DNA follows: TGTGCCAGCAGCTTAAACCTACAGGGAAGCACCCTCCACTTT. This gives the protein CASSLNLQGSTLHF.

V and J are TRBV6-2 or TRBV6-3 and TRBJ2-7; the match to TRBD1 covers 9 bases. Losses at the gene ends were 2 bases for V and 4 bases for J; bases not matched to a gene: 6. The CDR3 contains 15 residues. Germline V CDR1 and CDR2: MNHEY, SVGEGT. The CDR3 region has the DNA TGTGCCAGCAGTTACACCGGGACAGGGCAATACGAGCAGTACTTC. It yields the protein CASSYTGTGQYEQYF.

The chain uses TRBV12-3 or TRBV12-4 and TRBJ1-4; 10 bases fit TRBD1. Trimming took 1 base from V and 6 from J; bases not matched to a gene: 5. This CDR3 contains 16 residues. In DNA, the CDR3 is TGTGCCAGCAGTTTAGGGACAGGGGGGTGGTATGAAAAACTGTTTTTT. Translation: CASSLGTGGWYEKLFF.

This clonotype was picked up many times. V usage is TRBV6-5 and J usage is TRBJ1-5; 9 bases map to TRBD1. The length of the CDR3 is 15 residues. V trimming: 7 bases; J trimming: 1 base; junction bases outside the gene matches: 5. Germline V CDR1 and CDR2: MNHEY, SVGAGI. The CDR3 DNA sequence: TGTGCCAGCATTATACAGGGGGCGAGCAATCAGCCCCAGCATTTT. It specifies CASIIQGASNQPQHF.

The chain links TRBV5-1 to TRBJ1-1; 9 bases fit TRBD1. V shed 5 bases and J 4 bases; nucleotides not matched to a gene: 9. This CDR3 region has 15 residues. Germline V lookup: CDR1 SGHRS, CDR2 YFSETQ. The chain's CDR3 is CASRVNRGPGTEAFF. The DNA of the CDR3 is TGCGCCAGCAGGGTCAACAGGGGGCCGGGCACTGAAGCTTTCTTT.

In its sample, this clonotype was seen many times. This chain links TRBV28 with TRBJ2-2; D unresolved. V dropped 7 bases and J dropped 8 bases, with 17 bases sitting between them. This CDR3 has 14 amino acids. Germline V CDR1 and CDR2: MDHEN, SYDVKM. CDR3 sequence (DNA): TGTGCCAGCACCCGAAGTGACCTCGCGGGGGAGCTGTTTTTT. Its protein is CASTRSDLAGELFF. The full variable domain, in which reference TRBV28 and TRBJ2-2 provide the parts outside the CDR3, is DVKVTQSSRYLVKRTGEKVFLECVQDMDHENMFWYRQDPGLGLRLIYFSYDVKMKEKGDIPEGYSVSREKKERFSLILESASTNQTSMYLCASTRSDLAGELFFGEGSRLTVL.

This clonotype occurred many times. V usage is TRBV12-3 or TRBV12-4 and J usage is TRBJ2-7; TRBD2 matches at 10 bases. The V and J ends lost 6 bases and 6 bases, in that order; junction bases with no gene match: 8. The CDR3 spans 14 residues. CDR3 sequence reads: CASRATSGLGEQYF. As DNA, the CDR3 is TGTGCCAGCAGGGCGACTAGCGGGTTGGGCGAGCAGTACTTC.

The genes are TRBV28 and TRBJ1-2, with 7 bases aligning to TRBD1. Germline-derived CDR1 and CDR2 are MDHEN and SYDVKM. V shed 10 bases and J 4 bases; nucleotides not matched to a gene: 12. This CDR3 has 14 amino acids. The CDR3 spells CAMGAWAGGYGYTF. In nucleotides, the CDR3 is TGTGCCATGGGCGCCTGGGCAGGGGGCTATGGCTACACCTTC.

This clonotype came up many times. J is TRBJ1-2 and V is TRBV7-9; 10 bases are a match to TRBD1. The CDR3 length is 14 residues. Unmatched junction bases numbered 4, after V lost 4 bases and J lost 5 bases. Germline V gene data show CDR1 as SEHNR and CDR2 as FQNEAQ (reference sequence). As DNA, the CDR3 is TGTGCCAGCAGCTCGACAGGGGGCCGGTATGGCTACACCTTC. Translated, it gives CASSSTGGRYGYTF. The complete variable domain, with remaining parts taken from reference TRBV7-9 and TRBJ1-2, reads DTGVSQNPRHKITKRGQNVTFRCDPISEHNRLYWYRQTLGQGPEFLTYFQNEAQLEKSRLLSDRFSAERPKGSFSTLEIQRTEQGDSAMYLCASSSTGGRYGYTFGSGTRLTVV.

This clonotype was seen repeatedly, ten times or more. The chain employs TRBV7-8 and TRBJ2-5, with D possibly matching TRBD1 (6 bases). Germline V CDR1 and CDR2: SGHVS, FQNEAQ. The CDR3 totals 14 residues. Between the trimmed V and J ends, which lost 1 base and 4 bases, there was a span of 10 bases. CDR3 sequence: CASSLEQGRETQYF. As DNA, the CDR3 is TGTGCCAGCAGCTTAGAACAGGGAAGAGAGACCCAGTACTTC.